The rows below give T cell receptor beta chains drawn from one sample of a study of T cells in narcolepsy. Repertoires were generated with immunoSEQ multiplex PCR, while TCRdb's copy carries only in-frame clones and drops some. The sample lists about 32,000 clones; 75% to 90% were seen once. Sequencing was carried out using memory (CD45RA-) CD4+ T cells from blood. The source of these receptors is a human donor in good health. Both conserved end residues are part of each CDR3. The D gene is left open where the match is weak. The size field is filled for only some rows; it gives once, few, many or a size class.

size: NA
V: TRBV6-1
J: TRBJ2-1
D: NA
CDR3: CASSGGTDYNEQFF
DNA: TGTGCCAGCAGTGGCGGGACAGATTACAATGAGCAGTTCTTC

size: NA
V: TRBV6-1
J: TRBJ2-1
D: NA
CDR3: CASSGVTGEQFF
DNA: TGTGCCAGCAGTGGCGTAACAGGAGAGCAGTTCTTC

size: NA
V: TRBV4-1
J: TRBJ2-3
D: TRBD2
CDR3: CASSQDLWGSGNTDTQYF
DNA: TGCGCCAGCAGCCAAGATCTATGGGGTAGCGGGAACACAGATACGCAGTATTTT

size: few
V: TRBV5-6
J: TRBJ2-2
D: NA
CDR3: CASRKGEYTGELFF
DNA: TGTGCCAGCAGGAAAGGGGAATATACCGGGGAGCTGTTTTTT

size: NA
V: TRBV2
J: TRBJ2-3
D: NA
CDR3: CASKRSGLTDTQYF
DNA: TGTGCCAGCAAACGATCCGGCTTGACAGATACGCAGTATTTT

size: NA
V: TRBV6-5
J: TRBJ2-4
D: TRBD2
CDR3: CASSSSNRGGPNIQYF
DNA: TGTGCCAGCAGTTCGTCTAATCGGGGGGGCCCGAACATTCAGTACTTC

size: NA
V: TRBV6-1
J: TRBJ2-1
D: TRBD2
CDR3: CASSSSPGGRNEQFF
DNA: TGTGCCAGCTCCTCTAGCCCGGGGGGACGGAATGAGCAGTTCTTC

size: NA
V: TRBV5-1
J: TRBJ2-7
D: TRBD1
CDR3: CASSLGIATGVYEQYF
DNA: TGCGCCAGCAGCTTAGGTATTGCTACAGGGGTCTACGAGCAGTACTTC

size: NA
V: TRBV7-2
J: TRBJ2-7
D: TRBD2
CDR3: CASSMGLIYEQYF
DNA: TGTGCCAGCAGCATGGGACTAATCTACGAGCAGTACTTC

size: NA
V: TRBV4-3
J: TRBJ2-2
D: NA
CDR3: CASSRQLQGSGSGELFF
DNA: TGCGCCAGCAGCCGACAGTTGCAGGGATCGGGGTCCGGGGAGCTGTTTTTT

size: NA
V: TRBV28
J: TRBJ1-5
D: NA
CDR3: CASSWRGGQPQHF
DNA: TGTGCCAGCAGTTGGAGGGGTGGCCAGCCCCAGCATTTT

size: once
V: TRBV6-6
J: TRBJ1-1
D: NA
CDR3: CASSIQGGFTEAFF
DNA: TGTGCCAGCAGTATACAGGGAGGGTTCACTGAAGCTTTCTTT

size: NA
V: TRBV12-5
J: TRBJ2-5
D: TRBD2
CDR3: CASGLRGVETQYF
DNA: TGTGCTAGTGGTTTGCGGGGGGTAGAGACCCAGTACTTC

size: NA
V: TRBV30
J: TRBJ1-4
D: NA
CDR3: CAWSAQSANEKLFF
DNA: TGTGCCTGGAGTGCGCAGTCGGCCAATGAAAAACTGTTTTTT

size: NA
V: TRBV5-1
J: TRBJ2-7
D: NA
CDR3: CASRTLVGADEQYF
DNA: TGCGCCAGCAGAACTCTCGTGGGGGCCGACGAGCAGTACTTC

size: few
V: TRBV10-3
J: TRBJ1-2
D: TRBD1
CDR3: CAISESGTGGAVAGYTF
DNA: TGTGCCATCAGTGAGTCCGGGACAGGGGGCGCCGTCGCTGGCTACACCTTC

size: NA
V: TRBV5-1
J: TRBJ2-7
D: NA
CDR3: CASSLRRGTYEQYF
DNA: TGCGCCAGCAGCTTGAGGCGGGGAACCTACGAGCAGTACTTC

size: NA
V: TRBV6-1
J: TRBJ2-7
D: NA
CDR3: CASSQSGSVSYEQYF
DNA: TGTGCCAGCAGTCAGAGCGGTTCCGTCTCCTACGAGCAGTACTTC

size: NA
V: TRBV12-5
J: TRBJ1-1
D: NA
CDR3: CASGLVIQGMNTEAFF
DNA: TGTGCTAGTGGTTTGGTAATTCAGGGGATGAACACTGAAGCTTTCTTT

size: NA
V: TRBV28
J: TRBJ1-2
D: TRBD1
CDR3: CASRGQGGYCGYTF
DNA: TGTGCCAGCAGGGGACAGGGGGGGTACTGTGGCTACACCTTC